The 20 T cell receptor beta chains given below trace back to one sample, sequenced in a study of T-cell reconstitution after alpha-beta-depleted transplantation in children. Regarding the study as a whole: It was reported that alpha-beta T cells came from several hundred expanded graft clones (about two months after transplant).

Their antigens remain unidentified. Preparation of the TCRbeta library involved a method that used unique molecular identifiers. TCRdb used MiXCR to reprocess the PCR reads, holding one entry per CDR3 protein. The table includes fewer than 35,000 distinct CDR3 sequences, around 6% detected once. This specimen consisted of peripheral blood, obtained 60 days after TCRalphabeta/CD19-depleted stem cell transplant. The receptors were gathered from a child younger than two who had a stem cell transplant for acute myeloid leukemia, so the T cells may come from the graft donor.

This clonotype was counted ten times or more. The CDR3 bases are TGTGCCAGCAGCCGACAGATTAGCAATCAGCCCCAGCATTTT. It translates to CASSRQISNQPQHF. The gene calls are TRBV12-3 or TRBV12-4 and TRBJ1-5; possibly TRBD1 for D (5 bases). Trimming stripped 6 bases from V and 0 bases from J, with 9 bases between. The CDR3 is 14 residues long.

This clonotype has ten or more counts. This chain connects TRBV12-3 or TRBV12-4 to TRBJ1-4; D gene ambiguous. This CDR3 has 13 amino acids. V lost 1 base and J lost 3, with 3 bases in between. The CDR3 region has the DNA TGTGCCAGCAGTTTAGGCCCTAATGAAAAACTGTTTTTT. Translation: CASSLGPNEKLFF.

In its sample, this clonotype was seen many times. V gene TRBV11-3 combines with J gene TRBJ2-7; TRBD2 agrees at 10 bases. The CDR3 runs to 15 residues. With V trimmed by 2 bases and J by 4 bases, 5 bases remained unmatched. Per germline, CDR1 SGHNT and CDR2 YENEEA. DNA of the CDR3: TGTGCCAGCAGCTTAACTAGCGGGGACCTATACGAGCAGTACTTC. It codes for CASSLTSGDLYEQYF.

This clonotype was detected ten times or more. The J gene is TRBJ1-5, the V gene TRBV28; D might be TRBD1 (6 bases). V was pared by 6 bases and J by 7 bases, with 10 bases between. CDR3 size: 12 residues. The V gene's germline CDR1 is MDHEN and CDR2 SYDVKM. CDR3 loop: CASRQGRQPQHF. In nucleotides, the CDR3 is TGTGCCAGCAGACAGGGACGCCAGCCCCAGCATTTT.

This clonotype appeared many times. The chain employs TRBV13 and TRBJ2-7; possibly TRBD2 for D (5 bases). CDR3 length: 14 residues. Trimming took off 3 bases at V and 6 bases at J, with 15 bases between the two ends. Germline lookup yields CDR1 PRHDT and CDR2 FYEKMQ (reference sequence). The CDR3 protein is CASSFGRRGAEQYF. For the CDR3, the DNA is TGTGCCAGCAGCTTTGGCCGTCGGGGTGCCGAGCAGTACTTC.

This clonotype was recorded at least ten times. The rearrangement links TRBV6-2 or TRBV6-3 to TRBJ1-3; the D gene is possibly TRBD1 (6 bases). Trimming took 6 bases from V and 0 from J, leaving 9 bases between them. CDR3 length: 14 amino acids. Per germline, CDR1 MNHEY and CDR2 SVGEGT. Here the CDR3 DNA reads TGTGCCAGCAGAACGGACAGCTCTGGAAACACCATATATTTT. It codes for CASRTDSSGNTIYF.

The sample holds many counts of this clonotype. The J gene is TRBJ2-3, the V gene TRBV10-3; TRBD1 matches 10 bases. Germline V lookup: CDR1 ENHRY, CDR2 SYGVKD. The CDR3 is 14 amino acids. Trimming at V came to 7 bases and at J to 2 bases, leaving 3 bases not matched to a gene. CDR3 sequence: CAITGTGVTDTQYF. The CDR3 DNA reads TGTGCCATCACAGGGACAGGGGTCACAGATACGCAGTATTTT.

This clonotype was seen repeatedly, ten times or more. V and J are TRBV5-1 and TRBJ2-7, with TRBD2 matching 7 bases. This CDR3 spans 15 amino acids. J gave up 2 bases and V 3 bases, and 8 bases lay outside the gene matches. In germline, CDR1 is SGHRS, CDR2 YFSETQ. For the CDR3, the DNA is TGCGCCAGCAGCTATTGGACCGGGGGGACCTACGAGCAGTACTTC. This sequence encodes CASSYWTGGTYEQYF.

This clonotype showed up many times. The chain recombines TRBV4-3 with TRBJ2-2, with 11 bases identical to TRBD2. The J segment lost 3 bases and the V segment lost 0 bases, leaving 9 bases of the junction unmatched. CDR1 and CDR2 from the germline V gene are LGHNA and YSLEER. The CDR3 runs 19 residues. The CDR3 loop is CASSQDLAGGPYHTGELFF. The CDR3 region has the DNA TGCGCCAGCAGCCAAGATTTAGCGGGGGGGCCATATCACACCGGGGAGCTGTTTTTT.

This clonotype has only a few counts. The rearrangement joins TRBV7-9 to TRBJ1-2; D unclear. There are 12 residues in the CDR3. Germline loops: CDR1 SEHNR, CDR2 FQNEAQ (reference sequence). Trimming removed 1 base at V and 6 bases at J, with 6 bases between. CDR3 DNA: TGTGCCAGCAGCTTAGACGTGGATGGCTACACCTTC. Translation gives CASSLDVDGYTF. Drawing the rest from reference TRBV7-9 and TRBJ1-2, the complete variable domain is DTGVSQNPRHKITKRGQNVTFRCDPISEHNRLYWYRQTLGQGPEFLTYFQNEAQLEKSRLLSDRFSAERPKGSFSTLEIQRTEQGDSAMYLCASSLDVDGYTFGSGTRLTVV.

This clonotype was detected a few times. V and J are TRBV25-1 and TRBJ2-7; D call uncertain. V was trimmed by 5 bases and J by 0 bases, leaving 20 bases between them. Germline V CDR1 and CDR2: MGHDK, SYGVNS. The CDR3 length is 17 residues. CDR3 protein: CASSTRKGPESSYEQYF. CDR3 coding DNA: TGTGCCAGCAGTACAAGAAAAGGGCCAGAGAGCTCCTACGAGCAGTACTTC.

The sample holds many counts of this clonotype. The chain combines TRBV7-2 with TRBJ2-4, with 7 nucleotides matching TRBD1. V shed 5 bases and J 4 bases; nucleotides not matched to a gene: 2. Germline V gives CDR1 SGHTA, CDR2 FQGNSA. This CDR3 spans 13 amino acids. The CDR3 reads CASSQQGKNIQYF. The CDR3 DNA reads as TGTGCCAGCAGCCAACAGGGGAAAAACATTCAGTACTTC.

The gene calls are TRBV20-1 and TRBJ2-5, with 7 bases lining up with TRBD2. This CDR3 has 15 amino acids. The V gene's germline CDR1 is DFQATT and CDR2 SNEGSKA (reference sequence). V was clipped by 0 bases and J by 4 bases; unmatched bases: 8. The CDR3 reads CSARDLSGTLETQYF. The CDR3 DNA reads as TGCAGTGCTAGAGATTTGAGCGGGACTCTAGAGACCCAGTACTTC.

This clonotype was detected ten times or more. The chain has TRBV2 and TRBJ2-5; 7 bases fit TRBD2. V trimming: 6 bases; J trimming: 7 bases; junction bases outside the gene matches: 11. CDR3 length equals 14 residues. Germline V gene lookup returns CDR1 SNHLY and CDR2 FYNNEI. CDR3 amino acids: CASRPRSGGGTQYF. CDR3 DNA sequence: TGTGCCAGCAGGCCCCGGTCCGGCGGGGGGACCCAGTACTTC.

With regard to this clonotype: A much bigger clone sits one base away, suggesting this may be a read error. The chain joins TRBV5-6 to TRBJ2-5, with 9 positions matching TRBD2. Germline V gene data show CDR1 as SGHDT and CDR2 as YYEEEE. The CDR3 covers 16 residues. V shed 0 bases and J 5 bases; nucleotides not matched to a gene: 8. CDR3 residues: CASSLALAGALETQYF. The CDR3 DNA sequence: TGTGCCAGCAGCTTGGCGTTAGCGGGAGCTCTGGAGACCCAGTACTTC.

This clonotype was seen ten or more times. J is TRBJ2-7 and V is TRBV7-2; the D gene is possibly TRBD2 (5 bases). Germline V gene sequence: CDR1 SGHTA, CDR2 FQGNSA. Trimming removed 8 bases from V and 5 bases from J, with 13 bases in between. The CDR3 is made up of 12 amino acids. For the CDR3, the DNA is TGTGCCAGCTCCAGGACTTTCCACGAGCAGTACTTC. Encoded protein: CASSRTFHEQYF. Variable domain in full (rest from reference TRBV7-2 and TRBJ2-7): GAGVSQSPSNKVTEKGKDVELRCDPISGHTALYWYRQSLGQGLEFLIYFQGNSAPDKSGLPSDRFSAERTGGSVSTLTIQRTQQEDSAVYLCASSRTFHEQYFGPGTRLTVT.

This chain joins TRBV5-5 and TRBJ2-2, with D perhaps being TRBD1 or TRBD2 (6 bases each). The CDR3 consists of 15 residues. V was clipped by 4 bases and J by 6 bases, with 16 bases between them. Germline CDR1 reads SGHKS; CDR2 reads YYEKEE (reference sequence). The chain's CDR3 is CASSIPQGGSGELFF. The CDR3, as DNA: TGTGCCAGCAGCATTCCACAGGGAGGATCCGGGGAGCTGTTTTTT. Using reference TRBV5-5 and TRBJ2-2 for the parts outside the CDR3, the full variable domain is DAGVTQSPTHLIKTRGQQVTLRCSPISGHKSVSWYQQVLGQGPQFIFQYYEKEERGRGNFPDRFSARQFPNYSSELNVNALLLGDSALYLCASSIPQGGSGELFFGEGSRLTVL.

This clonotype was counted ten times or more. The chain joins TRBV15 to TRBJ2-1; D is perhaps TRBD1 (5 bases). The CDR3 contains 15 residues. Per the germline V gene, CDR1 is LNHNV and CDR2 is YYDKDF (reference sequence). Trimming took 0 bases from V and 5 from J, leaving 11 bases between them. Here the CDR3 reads CATSRDRNRNNEQFF. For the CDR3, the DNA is TGTGCCACCAGCAGAGATCGTAACAGGAACAATGAGCAGTTCTTC.

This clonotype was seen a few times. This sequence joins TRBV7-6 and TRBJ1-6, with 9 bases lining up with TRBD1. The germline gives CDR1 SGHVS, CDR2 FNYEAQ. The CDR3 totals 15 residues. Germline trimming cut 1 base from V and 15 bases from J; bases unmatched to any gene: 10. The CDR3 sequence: CASSLVGQGVGGLHF. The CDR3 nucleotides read TGTGCCAGCAGCTTAGTGGGACAGGGCGTAGGTGGCCTCCACTTT.

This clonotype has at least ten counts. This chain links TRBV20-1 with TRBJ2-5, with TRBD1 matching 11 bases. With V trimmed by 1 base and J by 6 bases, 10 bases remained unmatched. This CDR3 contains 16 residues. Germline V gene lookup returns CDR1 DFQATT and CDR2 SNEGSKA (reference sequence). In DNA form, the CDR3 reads TGCAGTGCTAGAGGGGGGACAGGGACAGGGGGAAAGACCCAGTACTTC. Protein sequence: CSARGGTGTGGKTQYF.